The table lists the clone carrying this TCR beta chain with a few counts. Two oligonucleotides, mixed equimolar, formed the beta constant-region primer covering TRBC1 and TRBC2. MiXCR, applied by TCRdb to the UMI-ligation and nested PCR reads, yields one record per CDR3 protein. The sample consists of 120,000 to 150,000 distinct CDR3 sequences, 17% of them appearing once. V was shortened by 1 base and J by 3 bases, with 7 bases between the two germline ends. CDR1 is SEHNR, CDR2 FQNEAQ, per germline (reference sequence). The CDR3 extends over 14 amino acids. These data come from a study of naive and memory T cell subsets.

The gene calls are TRBV7-9 and TRBJ1-3; D not certain. Material for sequencing was naive CD4+ T cells from blood. The receptor comes from a human donor in good health. The CDR3, as DNA: TGTGCCAGCAGCTTAGTACCCTTTGGAAACACCATATATTTT. It translates to CASSLVPFGNTIYF.